The present TCR beta chain was sequenced within a study of Ad26.COV2.S vaccination and SARS-CoV-2 variants. Study-wide findings and caveats: People given the vaccine had a wider spike-specific TCR breadth than placebo recipients did.

Treatment reported: about 20 received Ad26.COV2.S at low or high dose, single or two shots; roughly 5 received placebo; per-sample allocation not given. Samples were taken on day 63 after the first vaccine or placebo injection. On this clone: Antigen: not known.

Trimming cost V 2 bases and J 3 bases, with 8 bases left between them. Germline-derived CDR1 and CDR2 are MDHEN and SYDVKM. This CDR3 is 13 amino acids long. This table comes from immunoSEQ multiplex PCR, and its TCRdb copy is limited to in-frame clones, with some not included. The sample carries about 420,000 clones, approximately 87% recorded once. The J gene is TRBJ2-7, the V gene TRBV28; D not certain. The clonotype originates from a person aged 18 to 65 who received the Ad26.COV2.S COVID-19 vaccine or a placebo. Sequenced here: peripheral blood, sampled in a trial of Ad26.COV2.S vaccine versus placebo. CDR3 DNA sequence: TGTGCCAGCAGTTTAGGGCACCGCTACGAGCAGTACTTC. It encodes CASSLGHRYEQYF.